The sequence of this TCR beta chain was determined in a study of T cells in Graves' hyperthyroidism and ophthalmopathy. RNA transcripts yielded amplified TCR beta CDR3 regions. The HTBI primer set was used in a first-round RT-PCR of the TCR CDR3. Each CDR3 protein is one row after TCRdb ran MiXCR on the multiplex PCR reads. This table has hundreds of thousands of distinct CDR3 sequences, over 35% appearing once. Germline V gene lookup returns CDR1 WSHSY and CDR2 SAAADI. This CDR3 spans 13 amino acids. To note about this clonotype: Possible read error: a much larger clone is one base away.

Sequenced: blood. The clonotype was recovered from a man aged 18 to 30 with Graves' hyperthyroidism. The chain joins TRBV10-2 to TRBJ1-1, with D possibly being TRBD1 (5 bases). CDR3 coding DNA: TGTGCCAGCAGCGTTCGAGGACACCTCTCAGCTTTCTTT. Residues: CASSVRGHLSAFF.